This TCR beta chain was profiled in a study of T-cell memory formation after mild COVID-19. Constant-segment primers and 5'RACE yielded cDNA libraries for TCR alpha and TCR beta, each carrying sample barcodes and UMIs. A single record per CDR3 protein comes from TCRdb applying MiXCR to the 5' RACE reads. The repertoire holds 300,000 to 400,000 distinct CDR3 sequences, with roughly 14% as singletons. Ten or more counts support this clonotype. Antigen unknown. Whole-study results and caveats: Second-wave clones that peaked on day 37 lacked confirmed SARS-CoV-2 specificity.

CDR1 and CDR2 (germline): DFQATT, SNEGSKA (reference sequence). The CDR3 totals 13 residues. V is TRBV20-1 and J is TRBJ2-5, with D uncertain. Sample: PBMCs or a T cell subset sorted from them (not recorded which). The sequence derives from a man aged 18 to 30 who had mild COVID-19 (a few samples of this study predate the infection). Cell type and time point are not known. CDR3 coding DNA: TGCAGCGCCCCCCGGAGCCCACGGGAGACCCAGTACTTC. Encoded protein: CSAPRSPRETQYF.